The 29 T cell receptor beta chains in this list originate from one sample, sequenced in a study of T-cell memory formation after mild COVID-19. Using its own MiXCR run on the 5' RACE reads, TCRdb lists one record per CDR3 protein. Found here are 150,000 to 200,000 distinct CDR3 sequences, around 15% of them singletons; the top ten hold approximately 2.2%. Specimen: PBMCs or a T cell subset sorted from them (not recorded which). These receptors all stem from an adult woman who had mild COVID-19 (a few samples of this study predate the infection). Cell type and time point are not known.

Written as DNA, the CDR3 is TGCGCCAGCAGCCCGGGCGTCCAGTACCAAGAGACCCAGTACTTC. It specifies CASSPGVQYQETQYF. This chain connects TRBV5-1 to TRBJ2-5; D remains ambiguous. Germline V gene sequence: CDR1 SGHRS, CDR2 YFSETQ. The CDR3 runs 15 residues. V was cut by 4 bases and J by 0 bases, with 13 bases left in between.

This clonotype was picked up a small number of times. This chain links TRBV5-5 with TRBJ2-3; 11 nucleotides agree with TRBD2. The V gene's germline CDR1 is SGHKS and CDR2 YYEKEE (reference sequence). This CDR3 contains 15 residues. The ends lost 4 bases at V and 2 bases at J; junction bases unmatched: 3. The chain's CDR3 is CASSLTSGATDTQYF. CDR3 DNA: TGTGCCAGCAGCCTGACTAGCGGGGCCACAGATACGCAGTATTTT.

This clonotype is medium-sized (0.01 to 0.1%) within its sample. The CDR3 DNA sequence: TGTGCCACCAGTGATGTCCGGGACAGGGCCCATGAGCAGTTCTTC. Translation: CATSDVRDRAHEQFF. The chain uses TRBV24-1 and TRBJ2-1; TRBD1 aligns across 9 bases. This CDR3 spans 15 amino acids. In germline, CDR1 is KGHDR, CDR2 SFDVKD. The V segment lost 3 bases and the J segment 8 bases; nucleotides outside the gene matches: 7.

This clonotype was counted a few times. The rearrangement joins TRBV7-2 to TRBJ2-1, with D tentatively TRBD2 (7 bases). The CDR3 loop spans 17 amino acids. Germline V CDR1 and CDR2: SGHTA, FQGNSA. Trimming took off 2 bases at V and 0 bases at J, with 14 bases between the two ends. The chain's CDR3 is CASSLRGGGSSYNEQFF. In nucleotides, the CDR3 is TGTGCCAGCAGCTTAAGGGGGGGCGGGAGCTCCTACAATGAGCAGTTCTTC.

This clonotype was observed at least ten times. The chain joins TRBV4-2 to TRBJ2-1; D not resolved. The CDR3 totals 17 residues. Germline lookup yields CDR1 LGHNA and CDR2 YNFKEQ. V was clipped by 0 bases and J by 5 bases, with 17 bases between them. The CDR3 is CASSQEEASLPNNEQFF. CDR3 nucleotides: TGTGCCAGCAGCCAAGAAGAGGCTTCCCTCCCCAACAATGAGCAGTTCTTC.

This clonotype appeared once. The V gene is TRBV6-6, the J gene TRBJ2-5; a weak D match, TRBD2 (5 bases). Trimming left V 0 bases short and J 5 bases short, with 10 bases between. CDR3 size: 14 residues. Germline CDR1 and CDR2: MNHNY and SVGAGI (reference sequence). CDR3 loop: CASSYSTGSETQYF. The CDR3 DNA reads as TGTGCCAGCAGTTACTCGACGGGGTCGGAGACCCAGTACTTC.

This clonotype was seen a handful of times. This chain uses TRBV5-1 with TRBJ2-7; a possible D gene is TRBD1 (6 bases). CDR1 SGHRS and CDR2 YFSETQ come from the germline V gene. This CDR3 has 14 amino acids. Between the trimmed V and J ends, which lost 0 bases and 2 bases, there was a span of 9 bases. CDR3 DNA: TGCGCCAGCAGCTTGGGAGCAGGGGCCTACGAGCAGTACTTC. Protein product: CASSLGAGAYEQYF. Using reference TRBV5-1 and TRBJ2-7 for the parts outside the CDR3, the full variable domain is KAGVTQTPRYLIKTRGQQVTLSCSPISGHRSVSWYQQTPGQGLQFLFEYFSETQRNKGNFPGRFSGRQFSNSRSEMNVSTLELGDSALYLCASSLGAGAYEQYFGPGTRLTVT.

In this sample, this clonotype turned up a few times. The CDR3 sequence is CASSPGQFSNYGYTF. The CDR3 DNA is TGTGCCAGCAGTCCAGGACAGTTTTCTAACTATGGCTACACCTTC. This sequence joins TRBV12-3 or TRBV12-4 and TRBJ1-2, with D possibly matching TRBD1 (6 bases). The CDR3 has 15 residues. Trimming pared 5 bases from V and 0 bases from J, leaving 13 bases between.

The V call is TRBV24-1, the J call TRBJ2-5; 9 nucleotides line up with TRBD1. V shed 4 bases, J shed 3 bases, and the junction held 11 bases outside the gene matches. CDR1 and CDR2 from the germline V gene are KGHDR and SFDVKD. CDR3 length equals 17 residues. The CDR3 nucleotides are TGTGCCACCAGTGACCCCGGGACAGGGAGGGCTGAAGAGACCCAGTACTTC. Protein: CATSDPGTGRAEETQYF.

The sample holds a few counts of this clonotype. This rearrangement joins TRBV5-1 to TRBJ2-3; D is ambiguous. The V end lost 1 base, the J end lost 1 base, and 4 bases lay between the germline ends. This CDR3 region has 13 residues. CDR1 and CDR2 (germline): SGHRS, YFSETQ. The CDR3 protein is CASSLPGTDTQYF. As DNA, the CDR3 is TGCGCCAGCAGCTTGCCAGGCACAGATACGCAGTATTTT.

This chain connects TRBV7-2 to TRBJ1-1; D is perhaps TRBD1 (5 bases). The CDR3 contains 16 residues. Germline CDR1 is SGHTA and CDR2 is FQGNSA. V lost 2 bases and J lost 0, with 13 bases in between. Written as DNA, the CDR3 is TGTGCCAGCAGCTTATCCCGACAGACTCTGAACACTGAAGCTTTCTTT. This gives the protein CASSLSRQTLNTEAFF.

This clonotype was seen only a few times. This chain joins TRBV6-6 and TRBJ2-7; 13 bases align to TRBD2. Germline trimming cut 2 bases from V and 6 bases from J; bases unmatched to any gene: 4. The CDR3 is 15 amino acids. Germline V CDR1 and CDR2: MNHNY, SVGAGI (reference sequence). CDR3 sequence reads: CASSYTSGGEGEQYF. The DNA for the CDR3 is TGTGCCAGCAGTTACACTAGCGGGGGGGAGGGCGAGCAGTACTTC.

J is TRBJ1-1 and V is TRBV9; TRBD1 might be the D (5 bases). This CDR3 comprises 13 residues. V was pared by 3 bases and J by 5 bases, with 11 bases between. CDR1 SGDLS and CDR2 YYNGEE come from the germline V gene. CDR3 in amino acids: CASSARWGTEAFF. In nucleotides, the CDR3 is TGTGCCAGCAGCGCCAGGTGGGGGACTGAAGCTTTCTTT.

The rearrangement uses TRBV7-9 and TRBJ1-2; D may be TRBD1 (6 bases). CDR1 SEHNR and CDR2 FQNEAQ come from the germline V gene (reference sequence). Trimming took off 3 bases at V and 2 bases at J, with 13 bases between the two ends. The CDR3 runs 15 residues. This CDR3 reads CASSFNSGANYGYTF. Here the CDR3 DNA reads TGTGCCAGCAGCTTCAATTCAGGGGCCAACTATGGCTACACCTTC.

This clonotype was detected only a few times. The V call is TRBV27, the J call TRBJ1-1, with D unclear. This CDR3 comprises 12 residues. CDR1 MNHEY and CDR2 SMNVEV come from the germline V gene (reference sequence). V lost 4 bases, J lost 8 bases, and 11 bases lay in between. In DNA form, the CDR3 reads TGTGCCAGCAGTTCGGTGGGGAGCGAAGCTTTCTTT. Translation: CASSSVGSEAFF.

This clonotype was seen repeatedly, ten times or more. V is TRBV12-3 or TRBV12-4 and J is TRBJ1-1; 10 bases line up with TRBD1. CDR3 length: 14 residues. V lost 7 bases and J lost 4; bases outside the gene matches: 6. The CDR3 nucleotides are TGTGCCAGCAATCCGGGACAGGGGTTCACTGAAGCTTTCTTT. This translates into CASNPGQGFTEAFF.

The chain links TRBV6-6 to TRBJ2-7; D is unresolved. The CDR3 sequence is 14 residues long. V was clipped by 5 bases and J by 3 bases, with 14 bases between them. Germline CDR1 MNHNY, CDR2 SVGAGI (reference sequence). CDR3 protein: CASSPTKPLYEQYF. CDR3 coding DNA: TGTGCCAGCAGTCCCACCAAGCCCCTCTACGAGCAGTACTTC.

This clonotype was detected only a few times. The rearrangement joins TRBV12-3 or TRBV12-4 to TRBJ1-2, with a weak D call TRBD1 (5 bases). V lost 2 bases, J lost 2 bases, and 15 bases lay in between. The CDR3 consists of 16 residues. For the CDR3, the DNA is TGTGCCAGCAGTTTAAGTGCGCAGGGAGGGAACTATGGCTACACCTTC. Translated, it gives CASSLSAQGGNYGYTF.

This chain links TRBV6-6 with TRBJ1-2; D uncertain. The CDR3 runs 14 residues. V lost 5 bases to trimming and J lost 1 base, with 11 bases between them. Germline CDR1 is MNHNY and CDR2 is SVGAGI (reference sequence). This CDR3 is CASSPPNVNYGYTF. The CDR3 nucleotides are TGTGCCAGCAGTCCTCCAAACGTTAACTATGGCTACACCTTC.

The rearrangement links TRBV10-3 to TRBJ2-3, with D tentatively TRBD1 (6 bases). CDR3 size: 15 residues. Germline V gene sequence: CDR1 ENHRY, CDR2 SYGVKD. Trimming pared 6 bases from V and 4 bases from J, leaving 17 bases between. Here the CDR3 DNA reads TGTGCCATCAGCCTGGGACAACTGGAATCAGATACGCAGTATTTT. Translation: CAISLGQLESDTQYF.

This clonotype was observed at least ten times. The chain combines TRBV20-1 with TRBJ2-3; D remains unclear. This CDR3 comprises 12 residues. Deletions cut 3 bases from V and 0 bases from J, with 4 bases between. Germline V gives CDR1 DFQATT, CDR2 SNEGSKA (reference sequence). In nucleotides, the CDR3 is TGCAGTGCTAGGGGAAGCACAGATACGCAGTATTTT. Its translation is CSARGSTDTQYF.

This clonotype came up a few times. The chain employs TRBV20-1 and TRBJ2-2, with 12 bases matching TRBD1. There are 15 residues in the CDR3. The V and J ends lost 4 bases and 7 bases, in that order; junction bases with no gene match: 7. In germline, CDR1 is DFQATT, CDR2 SNEGSKA (reference sequence). CDR3 DNA sequence: TGCAGTGCTATGGAGGGGACAGGGGGCGTCGGGGAGCTGTTTTTT. It encodes CSAMEGTGGVGELFF.

This clonotype was observed a single time. CDR3 protein: CAISKGDRDVHEQYF. CDR3 in DNA: TGTGCCATCAGTAAGGGGGACAGGGACGTCCACGAGCAGTACTTC. V usage is TRBV10-3 and J usage is TRBJ2-7, with 9 positions matching TRBD1. Trimming cost V 5 bases and J 5 bases; bases outside gene matches: 10. The CDR3 loop spans 15 amino acids. Germline V CDR1 and CDR2: ENHRY, SYGVKD.

CDR3 region: CSAVDRGVTEAFF. DNA of the CDR3: TGCAGCGCCGTGGACAGGGGTGTCACTGAAGCTTTCTTT. The V call is TRBV29-1, the J call TRBJ1-1, with 9 bases lining up with TRBD1. The CDR3 runs 13 residues. The germline V gene encodes CDR1 SQVTM and CDR2 ANQGSEA. J was trimmed by 4 bases and V by 7 bases; bases with no gene match: 7.

This clonotype was observed a few times. J is TRBJ2-7 and V is TRBV12-3 or TRBV12-4; 7 bases are a match to TRBD2. The trim removed 6 bases at V and 1 base at J, leaving 0 bases unmatched. CDR3 length: 12 amino acids. CDR3: CASRGGSYEQYF. In DNA form, the CDR3 reads TGTGCCAGCAGGGGGGGGTCCTACGAGCAGTACTTC.

The chain couples TRBV4-1 to TRBJ1-2; the D gene is possibly TRBD1 (6 bases). Germline V CDR1 and CDR2: MGHRA, YSYEKL. This CDR3 is 18 amino acids long. Trimming removed 2 bases at V and 6 bases at J, with 25 bases between. Written as DNA, the CDR3 is TGCGCCAGCAGCCAAATACCAGCTCTGACAGGCCGCCGTGATGGCTACACCTTC. This sequence encodes CASSQIPALTGRRDGYTF.

This chain links TRBV6-2 or TRBV6-3 with TRBJ1-1, with TRBD1 identical over 7 bases. The CDR3 has 15 residues. Trimming cost V 7 bases and J 4 bases; bases outside gene matches: 12. From germline, CDR1 is MNHEY and CDR2 SVGEGT. The CDR3 nucleotides are TGTGCCAGCACCGAGACAGGGTTCGGGATCACTGAAGCTTTCTTT. Translating it yields CASTETGFGITEAFF.

The rearrangement links TRBV24-1 to TRBJ2-3; 7 positions agree with TRBD2. The V and J ends lost 9 bases and 6 bases, in that order; junction bases with no gene match: 14. Germline values: CDR1 KGHDR, CDR2 SFDVKD. The length of the CDR3 is 15 residues. The CDR3 DNA sequence: TGTGCCACCTGTGGGAGGGAGGACCCCTCGGATACGCAGTATTTT. Its protein is CATCGREDPSDTQYF.

This clonotype came up many times. The rearrangement joins TRBV21-1 to TRBJ2-2; the table names TRBD2, a call not compared with the DNA. TRBV21-1 is a pseudogene. There are 15 residues in the CDR3. The CDR3 loop is CASSGRIRNTGELFF. The CDR3 bases are TGTGCCAGCAGCGGGAGGATCCGGAACACCGGGGAGCTGTTTTTT.